A single sample is the source of the 15 T cell receptor beta chains below, sequenced in a study of T cells expressing NK-cell markers. With the 5' RACE reads reprocessed, TCRdb shows one record per CDR3 protein and no DNA. This listing includes hundreds of thousands of distinct CDR3 sequences. The specimen sequenced was blood T cells: a sorted CD56 or NKG2C T cell subset, CD4+ or CD8+ T cells, or bulk PBMC T cells (not recorded which). These receptor sequences come from a woman aged 18-70 years in good health.

The rearrangement uses TRBV12-3 or TRBV12-4 and TRBJ1-5. The CDR3 consists of 16 residues. The chain's CDR3 is CASRPTGSYSNQPQHF.

The chain uses TRBV2 and TRBJ2-2; as DNA is missing, the TRBD1 call by TCRdb cannot be tested. Germline V gene sequence: CDR1 SNHLY, CDR2 FYNNEI. The CDR3 extends over 15 amino acids. This CDR3 reads CASSHRDTNTGELFF.

The chain employs TRBV20-1 and TRBJ2-1; as DNA is missing, the TRBD1 call by TCRdb cannot be tested. The germline gives CDR1 DFQATT, CDR2 SNEGSKA (reference sequence). This CDR3 contains 13 residues. CDR3: CSARGGKGAVQFF.

The J gene is TRBJ2-7, the V gene TRBV5-5; TCRdb reports TRBD1, a call that lacks DNA to check it against. The CDR3 spans 17 residues. The germline V gene encodes CDR1 SGHKS and CDR2 YYEKEE (reference sequence). The CDR3 loop reads CASSLGTGDVFSYEQYF.

The rearrangement links TRBV5-1 to TRBJ2-2. CDR3 length: 15 residues. CDR1 SGHRS and CDR2 YFSETQ come from the germline V gene. This CDR3 is CASFAGLAGTGELFF. Variable domain in full (rest from reference TRBV5-1 and TRBJ2-2): KAGVTQTPRYLIKTRGQQVTLSCSPISGHRSVSWYQQTPGQGLQFLFEYFSETQRNKGNFPGRFSGRQFSNSRSEMNVSTLELGDSALYLCASFAGLAGTGELFFGEGSRLTVL.

This chain connects TRBV20-1 to TRBJ1-2; TCRdb returns TRBD1, unconfirmable since there is no DNA. The CDR3 is 13 residues long. Germline V gene sequence: CDR1 DFQATT, CDR2 SNEGSKA (reference sequence). CDR3 sequence: CSARPPGGNGYTF.

The CDR3: CASSYGGREDTQYF. The chain carries TRBV6-2 or TRBV6-3 and TRBJ2-3; TCRdb indicates TRBD1, and absent DNA this call remains unverified. Per germline, CDR1 MNHEY and CDR2 SVGEGT. CDR3 length: 14 residues.

The chain combines TRBV6-1 with TRBJ2-7; TCRdb picks TRBD1, but there is no DNA to check that call. This CDR3 region has 14 residues. Germline V gene data show CDR1 as MNHNS and CDR2 as SASEGT. The CDR3 loop is CASKPVQGSYEQYF.

V is TRBV5-1 and J is TRBJ1-6. Germline values: CDR1 SGHRS, CDR2 YFSETQ. This CDR3 has 15 residues. CDR3 sequence reads: CASSRGRPNNSPLHF.

The chain recombines TRBV27 with TRBJ2-1; TCRdb returns TRBD2, unconfirmable since there is no DNA. The CDR3 contains 14 residues. Germline CDR1 and CDR2: MNHEY and SMNVEV (reference sequence). Here the CDR3 reads CASSSGLQGGEQFF.

The rearrangement uses TRBV12-3 or TRBV12-4 and TRBJ2-3; the D gene TCRdb calls, TRBD1, cannot be checked with no DNA. The CDR3 spans 14 residues. The CDR3 region is CASREGHGLDTQYF.

V and J are TRBV6-2 or TRBV6-3 and TRBJ1-1; as DNA is missing, the TRBD1 call by TCRdb cannot be tested. CDR3 size: 15 residues. Germline V lookup: CDR1 MNHEY, CDR2 SVGEGT. The CDR3 spells CASSYQGRLNTEAFF.

V is TRBV7-8 and J is TRBJ1-5; the D call from TCRdb, TRBD1, cannot be confirmed without DNA. Looked up from germline, CDR1 is SGHVS and CDR2 is FQNEAQ. The CDR3 loop spans 16 amino acids. The CDR3 sequence is CASGQGVGLSNQPQHF.

The CDR3 sequence is CASSLDFRREEQYF. J is TRBJ2-7 and V is TRBV5-6; absent DNA, TCRdb's TRBD2 call cannot be checked. This CDR3 comprises 14 residues. CDR1 and CDR2 from the germline V gene are SGHDT and YYEEEE.

This chain connects TRBV19 to TRBJ1-1; lacking DNA, the TRBD1 call made by TCRdb goes unchecked. Germline V gene sequence: CDR1 LNHDA, CDR2 SQIVND (reference sequence). This CDR3 spans 14 amino acids. This CDR3 is CASSLRVLSAEAFF.